The rows below give T cell receptor beta chains drawn from one sample of a study of blood T cell repertoires in COVID-19. The repertoire was sequenced with immunoSEQ multiplex PCR; TCRdb's copy has only in-frame clones and lacks some. The repertoire consists of 150,000 to 200,000 clones, with around nine tenths occurring once and the leading ten covering roughly 0.82%. The material sequenced was PBMCs or T cells enriched from blood (not recorded which). The receptors originated from a young woman who had recovered from COVID-19. CDR3s include the opening cysteine and the closing phenylalanine or tryptophan. Each record gives: J gene, D gene, clone size, V gene, CDR3 DNA, CDR3 protein. The D gene is left open where the match is weak. Some rows mark clone size as missing; the rest say once, few, many or name a class of expanded clone.

j_call: TRBJ1-5; d_call: .; clone_size: .; v_call: TRBV28; cdr3_nt: TGTGCCAGCAGGGGAGGTCTCGAGGGGATCGTCGGCAATCAGCCCCAGCATTTT; cdr3_aa: CASRGGLEGIVGNQPQHF
j_call: TRBJ2-3; d_call: .; clone_size: once; v_call: TRBV6-5; cdr3_nt: TGTGCCAGCAGTCGCCTAGCGTGGGCAGATACGCAGTATTTT; cdr3_aa: CASSRLAWADTQYF
j_call: TRBJ2-1; d_call: TRBD2; clone_size: .; v_call: TRBV5-6; cdr3_nt: TGTGCCAGCAGCTCCTCGGGACTAGCGGGGAATGAGCAGTTCTTC; cdr3_aa: CASSSSGLAGNEQFF
j_call: TRBJ2-5; d_call: TRBD2; clone_size: .; v_call: TRBV5-1; cdr3_nt: TGCGCCAGCAGCTTGAGGCCGTTGGCGGGAGGCCCTCAAGAGACCCAGTACTTC; cdr3_aa: CASSLRPLAGGPQETQYF
j_call: TRBJ1-4; d_call: .; clone_size: .; v_call: TRBV7-2; cdr3_nt: TGTGCCAGCGGAAGGGCACCGGGAGGTGAAAAACTGTTTTTT; cdr3_aa: CASGRAPGGEKLFF
j_call: TRBJ1-2; d_call: .; clone_size: .; v_call: TRBV6-5; cdr3_nt: TGTGCCAGCGGTTCCGGGATGGGCCCCGGCTACACCTTC; cdr3_aa: CASGSGMGPGYTF
j_call: TRBJ2-1; d_call: .; clone_size: .; v_call: TRBV5-1; cdr3_nt: TGCGCCAGCAGCTTGGCCGGGGTCTCCTACAATGAGCAGTTCTTC; cdr3_aa: CASSLAGVSYNEQFF
j_call: TRBJ2-1; d_call: TRBD2; clone_size: few; v_call: TRBV27; cdr3_nt: TGTGCCAGCAGTTCCTCCGGGACTAGCGGGATATGGAATGAGCAGTTCTTC; cdr3_aa: CASSSSGTSGIWNEQFF
j_call: TRBJ2-1; d_call: .; clone_size: .; v_call: TRBV5-1; cdr3_nt: TGCGCCAGTATGCGGGCAGACGACAATGAGCAGTTCTTC; cdr3_aa: CASMRADDNEQFF
j_call: TRBJ2-3; d_call: TRBD2; clone_size: .; v_call: TRBV4-1; cdr3_nt: TGCGCCAGCAGCCGGTCCTTTACAGCGGGAGGGACAGATACGCAGTATTTT; cdr3_aa: CASSRSFTAGGTDTQYF
j_call: TRBJ2-5; d_call: TRBD2; clone_size: .; v_call: TRBV29-1; cdr3_nt: TGCAGCGGGGCGGTACTAGCGGGAGTTGCAGAGACCCAGTACTTC; cdr3_aa: CSGAVLAGVAETQYF
j_call: TRBJ2-7; d_call: TRBD1; clone_size: .; v_call: TRBV5-6; cdr3_nt: TGTGCCAGCAGGGAAAGGGGACAGTCCTACGAGCAGTACTTC; cdr3_aa: CASRERGQSYEQYF
j_call: TRBJ2-5; d_call: TRBD2; clone_size: .; v_call: TRBV5-1; cdr3_nt: TGCGCCAGCAGCTCGTGGACTAGCGGGAGGGTAGGGGAGACCCAGTACTTC; cdr3_aa: CASSSWTSGRVGETQYF
j_call: TRBJ2-3; d_call: .; clone_size: .; v_call: TRBV6-5; cdr3_nt: TGTGCCAGCACTTGGGCAGGGGCGGTAGATACGCAGTATTTT; cdr3_aa: CASTWAGAVDTQYF
j_call: TRBJ2-3; d_call: .; clone_size: .; v_call: TRBV28; cdr3_nt: TGTGCCAGCAGCATCGAGACAGTCACAGATACGCAGTATTTT; cdr3_aa: CASSIETVTDTQYF
j_call: TRBJ2-1; d_call: TRBD2; clone_size: .; v_call: TRBV13; cdr3_nt: TGTGCCAGCAGCTGTGCACCGGGACTAGCGGGAGGCGGGTGGAGCGATGAGCAGTTCTTC; cdr3_aa: CASSCAPGLAGGGWSDEQFF
j_call: TRBJ2-6; d_call: TRBD1; clone_size: .; v_call: TRBV5-5; cdr3_nt: TGTGCCAGCAGCCCGATATATCAGGGGGCGAGGGGCTCTGGGGCCAACGTCCTGACTTTC; cdr3_aa: CASSPIYQGARGSGANVLTF
j_call: TRBJ2-5; d_call: .; clone_size: .; v_call: TRBV4-1; cdr3_nt: TGCGCCAGCGGAGGGGCACAGACCCAGTACTTC; cdr3_aa: CASGGAQTQYF
j_call: TRBJ2-7; d_call: .; clone_size: .; v_call: TRBV28; cdr3_nt: TGTGCCAGCAGTTACCACCCCCCGGGAGACCCCTACGAGCAGTACTTC; cdr3_aa: CASSYHPPGDPYEQYF
j_call: TRBJ2-1; d_call: .; clone_size: .; v_call: TRBV7-9; cdr3_nt: TGTGCCAGCAGCTTAGTTGACAGCCTAAGCTCCTACAATGAGCAGTTCTTC; cdr3_aa: CASSLVDSLSSYNEQFF
j_call: TRBJ2-6; d_call: TRBD2; clone_size: once; v_call: TRBV28; cdr3_nt: TGTGCCAGCAGTTTATGGGGGCGACTAGCAGAACAGTCTGGGGCCAACGTCCTGACTTTC; cdr3_aa: CASSLWGRLAEQSGANVLTF
j_call: TRBJ2-7; d_call: TRBD1; clone_size: .; v_call: TRBV2; cdr3_nt: TGTGCCAGCGCCGACAGGGTCTCCTACGAGCAGTACTTC; cdr3_aa: CASADRVSYEQYF
j_call: TRBJ1-3; d_call: .; clone_size: .; v_call: TRBV29-1; cdr3_nt: TGCAGCGTTGTTACAGAACCACGAAACACCATATATTTT; cdr3_aa: CSVVTEPRNTIYF
j_call: TRBJ1-1; d_call: TRBD1; clone_size: .; v_call: TRBV29-1; cdr3_nt: TGCAGCGCTGTGGGGACAGCCTCAGCTTTCTTT; cdr3_aa: CSAVGTASAFF
j_call: TRBJ1-6; d_call: .; clone_size: few; v_call: TRBV12-3/TRBV12-4; cdr3_nt: TGTGCCAGCAGCCCAGGGGACTCACCCCTCCACTTT; cdr3_aa: CASSPGDSPLHF
j_call: TRBJ1-5; d_call: .; clone_size: few; v_call: TRBV28; cdr3_nt: TGTGCCAGCAGTTACCTCAGGGATCAGCCCCAGCATTTT; cdr3_aa: CASSYLRDQPQHF
j_call: TRBJ2-1; d_call: TRBD2; clone_size: .; v_call: TRBV5-6; cdr3_nt: TGTGCCAGCAGCCCTCTGACTAGCTCGTACAATGAGCAGTTCTTC; cdr3_aa: CASSPLTSSYNEQFF
j_call: TRBJ1-6; d_call: .; clone_size: .; v_call: TRBV2; cdr3_nt: TGTGCCAGCACTGTAGGGGGTTCACCCCTCCACTTT; cdr3_aa: CASTVGGSPLHF
j_call: TRBJ1-3; d_call: TRBD1; clone_size: few; v_call: TRBV7-6; cdr3_nt: TGTGCCAGCAGCTTAGAGTATGGGGGGACAGCGTTCCGGCTTGGCTCTGGAAACACCATATATTTT; cdr3_aa: CASSLEYGGTAFRLGSGNTIYF
j_call: TRBJ1-3; d_call: .; clone_size: .; v_call: TRBV7-2; cdr3_nt: TGTGCCAGCAGCTTAGTCAGGGGAAACACCATATATTTT; cdr3_aa: CASSLVRGNTIYF
j_call: TRBJ1-1; d_call: TRBD1; clone_size: .; v_call: TRBV27; cdr3_nt: TGTGCCAGCAGTCTCAGGAGCTACAGGGGATATGAAGGGGACACTGAAGCTTTCTTT; cdr3_aa: CASSLRSYRGYEGDTEAFF
j_call: TRBJ2-5; d_call: TRBD1; clone_size: .; v_call: TRBV19; cdr3_nt: TGTGCCAGTAGTCCCCAACGGGACAGGGGCCGAGAGACCCAGTACTTC; cdr3_aa: CASSPQRDRGRETQYF
j_call: TRBJ1-2; d_call: .; clone_size: .; v_call: TRBV30; cdr3_nt: TGTGCCTGGGCCATGGCAGGGCTTAACTATGGCTACACCTTC; cdr3_aa: CAWAMAGLNYGYTF
j_call: TRBJ1-2; d_call: TRBD1; clone_size: once; v_call: TRBV2; cdr3_nt: TGTGCCAGCAGTCGCCGAGACAGGGGATATGGCTACACCTTC; cdr3_aa: CASSRRDRGYGYTF
j_call: TRBJ2-3; d_call: .; clone_size: .; v_call: TRBV5-8; cdr3_nt: TGTGCCAGCAGCTTTTTTGCGGGAAGCACAGATACGCAGTATTTT; cdr3_aa: CASSFFAGSTDTQYF
j_call: TRBJ2-1; d_call: TRBD2; clone_size: .; v_call: TRBV9; cdr3_nt: TGTGCCAGCAGCGTGAGTCCAGCGGGAGCGGATGAGCAGTTCTTC; cdr3_aa: CASSVSPAGADEQFF
j_call: TRBJ1-5; d_call: .; clone_size: few; v_call: TRBV7-2; cdr3_nt: TGTGCCACCCATCAGGGCCCAAATCAGCCCCAGCATTTT; cdr3_aa: CATHQGPNQPQHF
j_call: TRBJ1-2; d_call: TRBD1; clone_size: .; v_call: TRBV4-1; cdr3_nt: TGCGCCAGCAGCCCAGGACAGGGGGCGCGAAATGGCTACACCTTC; cdr3_aa: CASSPGQGARNGYTF
j_call: TRBJ1-6; d_call: .; clone_size: .; v_call: TRBV28; cdr3_nt: TGTGCCAGCAGTTTGGAACAGGCCTATAATTCACCCCTCCACTTT; cdr3_aa: CASSLEQAYNSPLHF
j_call: TRBJ1-5; d_call: .; clone_size: .; v_call: TRBV30; cdr3_nt: TGTGCCTGGAGGGACGGGATGTCCGCTCAGCCCCAGCATTTT; cdr3_aa: CAWRDGMSAQPQHF
j_call: TRBJ2-2; d_call: .; clone_size: .; v_call: TRBV6-5; cdr3_nt: TGTGCCAGCAGTTACATGCGGGCCGGGGAGCTGTTTTTT; cdr3_aa: CASSYMRAGELFF